These 27 T cell receptor beta chains share one sample of origin, sequenced in a study of shared clonotypes between healthy human individuals. Method: immunoSEQ multiplex PCR; TCRdb's copy keeps in-frame clones and lacks some. The sample contains approximately 640,000 clones, approximately 75% of which appear only once. The sequenced material came from memory CD4+ T cells sorted from blood. Subset denoted: CD45RA-negative fraction. The receptors were gathered from a woman aged 25-40 years in good health.

There are a few counts of this clone. V gene TRBV6-1 combines with J gene TRBJ1-5, with a possible D match to TRBD1 (5 bases). CDR1 is MNHNS, CDR2 SASEGT, per germline. V lost 6 bases, J lost 5 bases, and 11 bases lay in between. CDR3 length: 13 residues. The CDR3 DNA follows: TGTGCCAGCAGCGGGGAGGGGCATCAGCCCCAGCATTTT. Its translation is CASSGEGHQPQHF.

The rearrangement links TRBV11-2 to TRBJ1-1; D unclear. Germline V gene data show CDR1 as SGHAT and CDR2 as FQNNGV. The CDR3 has 14 amino acids. Trimming removed 2 bases at V and 0 bases at J, with 7 bases between. CDR3 sequence (DNA): TGTGCCAGCAGCTTACCCGGGATGAACACTGAAGCTTTCTTT. Translation gives CASSLPGMNTEAFF.

V and J are TRBV19 and TRBJ1-5; D remains ambiguous. The V end lost 2 bases, the J end lost 4 bases, and 6 bases lay between the germline ends. The CDR3 length is 13 residues. The V gene's germline CDR1 is LNHDA and CDR2 SQIVND (reference sequence). Here the CDR3 DNA reads TGTGCCAGTAGTATACAGTTAAATCAGCCCCAGCATTTT. Its translation is CASSIQLNQPQHF.

The rearrangement joins TRBV7-2 to TRBJ2-7; weak D call: TRBD1 (6 bases). The germline V gene encodes CDR1 SGHTA and CDR2 FQGNSA. The CDR3 contains 14 residues. The germline V and J ends were trimmed by 5 bases and 2 bases, with 13 bases remaining between them. The CDR3 loop reads CASSLGTSPYEQYF. Written as DNA, the CDR3 is TGTGCCAGCAGCCTGGGGACATCTCCCTACGAGCAGTACTTC.

This clone was observed a handful of times. The rearrangement joins TRBV5-1 to TRBJ1-2, with D uncertain. This CDR3 spans 14 amino acids. Germline V gene data show CDR1 as SGHRS and CDR2 as YFSETQ. Trimming took 4 bases from V and 8 from J, leaving 18 bases between them. CDR3: CASSHNGGGVGYTF. The CDR3, as DNA: TGCGCCAGCAGCCATAACGGCGGTGGAGTGGGCTACACCTTC. Combining the CDR3 with reference TRBV5-1 and TRBJ1-2 gives the whole variable domain KAGVTQTPRYLIKTRGQQVTLSCSPISGHRSVSWYQQTPGQGLQFLFEYFSETQRNKGNFPGRFSGRQFSNSRSEMNVSTLELGDSALYLCASSHNGGGVGYTFGSGTRLTVV.

The V call is TRBV4-1, the J call TRBJ2-1, with 8 bases identical to TRBD2. Germline CDR1 and CDR2: MGHRA and YSYEKL. Trimming at V came to 1 base and at J to 6 bases, leaving 8 bases not matched to a gene. CDR3 size: 16 residues. This chain's CDR3 is CASSQGAGTRFNEQFF. The CDR3 DNA reads TGCGCCAGCAGCCAAGGAGCCGGGACTAGGTTCAATGAGCAGTTCTTC.

V and J are TRBV28 and TRBJ1-5; 8 bases agree with TRBD1. Germline V gives CDR1 MDHEN, CDR2 SYDVKM. The CDR3 runs to 15 residues. Germline trimming cut 2 bases from V and 5 bases from J; bases unmatched to any gene: 5. CDR3 sequence (DNA): TGTGCCAGCAGTTTAGCAGGGGGCGGGTATCAGCCCCAGCATTTT. Translating it yields CASSLAGGGYQPQHF.

The chain has TRBV7-7 and TRBJ2-2; 10 bases fit TRBD2. Per germline, CDR1 SSHAT and CDR2 FNYEAQ (reference sequence). The CDR3 covers 14 residues. Trimming took 5 bases from V and 5 from J; bases not matched to a gene: 2. Written as DNA, the CDR3 is TGTGCCAGCAGCGAGCGGGAGGGGACCGGGGAGCTGTTTTTT. It codes for CASSEREGTGELFF.

In regard to this clone: This may be a read error, as it is one base from a much larger clone. The chain employs TRBV7-2 and TRBJ2-2; no reliable D call. Trimming cost V 4 bases and J 4 bases, with 4 bases left between them. The germline V gene encodes CDR1 SGHTA and CDR2 FQGNSA. CDR3 length equals 12 residues. CDR3 DNA: TGTGCCAGCAGCTCGAGCACCGGGGAGCTGTTTTTT. The encoded protein is CASSSSTGELFF.

The chain links TRBV7-2 to TRBJ2-7, with TRBD2 matching over 11 bases. Unmatched junction bases numbered 8, after V lost 5 bases and J lost 5 bases. Germline values: CDR1 SGHTA, CDR2 FQGNSA. The CDR3 totals 15 residues. The CDR3 nucleotides are TGTGCCAGCAGCGCCCGGTCTAGCGGGAGGAACGAGCAGTACTTC. Translated: CASSARSSGRNEQYF.

V and J are TRBV5-1 and TRBJ2-7, with TRBD2 matching 16 bases. CDR3 length: 15 residues. J lost 5 bases, V lost 4 bases, and 3 bases had no gene match. Germline CDR1 reads SGHRS; CDR2 reads YFSETQ. This CDR3 is CASSKGTSGRDEQYF. In nucleotides, the CDR3 is TGCGCCAGCAGCAAAGGGACTAGCGGGAGGGACGAGCAGTACTTC.

CDR3 nucleotide sequence: TGTGCCAGCAGTTGGGACGGACATGGCTACACCTTC. This sequence encodes CASSWDGHGYTF. The chain recombines TRBV28 with TRBJ1-2, with D tentatively TRBD1 (5 bases). There are 12 residues in the CDR3. The germline V gene has CDR1 MDHEN and CDR2 SYDVKM. V dropped 4 bases and J dropped 6 bases, with 9 bases sitting between them.

V gene TRBV2 combines with J gene TRBJ2-2, with unresolved D. V was cut by 6 bases and J by 7 bases, with 15 bases left in between. Germline CDR1 and CDR2: SNHLY and FYNNEI. The CDR3 is 14 residues long. This chain's CDR3 is CASRPDLTGGELFF. The CDR3 coding sequence is TGTGCCAGCAGACCGGACCTCACCGGCGGGGAGCTGTTTTTT.

This rearrangement joins TRBV6-6 to TRBJ1-5; D is uncertain. The CDR3 has 14 amino acids. V was trimmed by 0 bases and J by 1 base, leaving 4 bases between them. CDR1 MNHNY and CDR2 SVGAGI come from the germline V gene (reference sequence). The CDR3 sequence is CASSYSMSNQPQHF. The CDR3 DNA reads TGTGCCAGCAGTTACTCGATGAGCAATCAGCCCCAGCATTTT.

The chain couples TRBV2 to TRBJ1-3; no clear D gene. This CDR3 has 14 amino acids. Trimming took off 1 base at V and 3 bases at J, with 7 bases between the two ends. Germline CDR1 is SNHLY and CDR2 is FYNNEI. The DNA of the CDR3 is TGTGCCAGCAGTGAAGGGACTCTTGGAAACACCATATATTTT. It specifies CASSEGTLGNTIYF.

This sequence joins TRBV7-9 and TRBJ1-1; D remains ambiguous. CDR1 and CDR2 from the germline V gene are SEHNR and FQNEAQ (reference sequence). V was cut by 2 bases and J by 1 base, with 8 bases left in between. This CDR3 contains 14 residues. The chain's CDR3 is CASSLLHPNTEAFF. The DNA for the CDR3 is TGTGCCAGCAGCTTATTACACCCGAACACTGAAGCTTTCTTT.

This clone was observed a single time. The chain recombines TRBV7-8 with TRBJ2-5; D possibly matches TRBD1 or TRBD2 (5 bases each). With 6 bases removed from V and 1 base from J, the gap between germline ends came to 15 bases. This CDR3 contains 15 residues. Germline loops: CDR1 SGHVS, CDR2 FQNEAQ. CDR3 in DNA: TGTGCCAGCAGTCCCATTATGGGGGTCCAAGAGACCCAGTACTTC. It is translated as CASSPIMGVQETQYF.

V usage is TRBV4-1 and J usage is TRBJ2-7, with 7 nucleotides matching TRBD1. Trimming took 1 base from V and 4 from J; bases not matched to a gene: 4. The CDR3 totals 14 residues. The germline V gene has CDR1 MGHRA and CDR2 YSYEKL. This CDR3 reads CASSQVEQGYEQYF. The CDR3 region has the DNA TGCGCCAGCAGCCAAGTCGAACAGGGGTACGAGCAGTACTTC.

This chain connects TRBV15 to TRBJ1-3; a weak D match, TRBD1 (5 bases). In germline, CDR1 is LNHNV, CDR2 YYDKDF (reference sequence). With 5 bases removed from V and 1 base from J, the gap between germline ends came to 12 bases. The CDR3 contains 15 residues. CDR3 in amino acids: CATSAQRGSGNTIYF. The CDR3 DNA sequence: TGTGCCACCAGCGCTCAAAGGGGTTCTGGAAACACCATATATTTT. Based on the CDR3 plus reference TRBV15 and TRBJ1-3, the full variable domain is DAMVIQNPRYQVTQFGKPVTLSCSQTLNHNVMYWYQQKSSQAPKLLFHYYDKDFNNEADTPDNFQSRRPNTSFCFLDIRSPGLGDTAMYLCATSAQRGSGNTIYFGEGSWLTVV.

This rearrangement joins TRBV5-1 to TRBJ1-4, with TRBD1 identical over 12 bases. CDR3 size: 16 residues. CDR1 SGHRS and CDR2 YFSETQ come from the germline V gene. J gave up 7 bases and V 4 bases, and 8 bases lay outside the gene matches. The CDR3 sequence is CASSVGTGGAGEKLFF. The CDR3 DNA reads as TGCGCCAGCAGCGTAGGGACAGGGGGCGCGGGTGAAAAACTGTTTTTT. Combining the CDR3 with reference TRBV5-1 and TRBJ1-4 gives the whole variable domain KAGVTQTPRYLIKTRGQQVTLSCSPISGHRSVSWYQQTPGQGLQFLFEYFSETQRNKGNFPGRFSGRQFSNSRSEMNVSTLELGDSALYLCASSVGTGGAGEKLFFGSGTQLSVL.

This clone was counted at least ten times. The rearrangement uses TRBV18 and TRBJ1-2, with D possibly matching TRBD1 (5 bases). There are 13 residues in the CDR3. Trimming shortened V by 6 bases and J by 2 bases, and 10 bases separated the two germline ends. Germline CDR1 KGHSH, CDR2 LQKENI. This CDR3 is CASSLRDNYGYTF. CDR3 DNA: TGTGCCAGCTCGCTCAGGGACAACTATGGCTACACCTTC. Filled out from reference TRBV18 and TRBJ1-2, the complete variable domain reads NAGVMQNPRHLVRRRGQEARLRCSPMKGHSHVYWYRQLPEEGLKFMVYLQKENIIDESGMPKERFSAEFPKEGPSILRIQQVVRGDSAAYFCASSLRDNYGYTFGSGTRLTVV.

This chain links TRBV6-1 with TRBJ2-2, with 7 positions matching TRBD2. Trimming at V came to 10 bases and at J to 4 bases, leaving 12 bases not matched to a gene. Germline CDR1 is MNHNS and CDR2 is SASEGT. This CDR3 spans 15 amino acids. The CDR3 loop is CANSLAADLTGELFF. CDR3 DNA sequence: TGTGCCAACTCCCTAGCGGCAGACCTCACCGGGGAGCTGTTTTTT.

V is TRBV6-5 and J is TRBJ2-1; 11 nucleotides match TRBD1. CDR1 and CDR2 (germline): MNHEY, SVGAGI. The CDR3 runs 15 residues. V gave up 6 bases and J gave up 6 bases; unmatched junction bases: 7. CDR3 DNA sequence: TGTGCCAGCAGCCCCGGACAGGGGGCCTCCAATGAGCAGTTCTTC. It encodes CASSPGQGASNEQFF.

The genes are TRBV5-5 and TRBJ2-3; 9 bases fit TRBD1. CDR1 is SGHKS and CDR2 is YYEKEE in the germline V gene (reference sequence). The CDR3 runs 12 residues. Unmatched junction bases numbered 8, after V lost 5 bases and J lost 13 bases. As DNA, the CDR3 is TGTGCCAGCAGTTTAACAGGGGGCTCTGAGTATTTT. Translated: CASSLTGGSEYF.

The chain has TRBV23-1 and TRBJ2-5; D remains ambiguous. TRBV23-1 is designated an ORF whose function remains uncertain. Trimming removed 0 bases from V and 5 bases from J, with 4 bases in between. The CDR3 consists of 12 residues. The CDR3 protein is CASSQSGETQYF. Written as DNA, the CDR3 is TGCGCCAGCAGTCAATCCGGGGAGACCCAGTACTTC.

V gene TRBV5-1 combines with J gene TRBJ2-3; no firm D call. CDR1 and CDR2 (germline): SGHRS, YFSETQ. The CDR3 length is 14 residues. Trimming removed 3 bases from V and 0 bases from J, with 8 bases in between. The CDR3 sequence: CASSSMSSTDTQYF. The CDR3 DNA reads TGCGCCAGCAGCTCGATGAGTAGCACAGATACGCAGTATTTT.

This clone appeared a single time. Additional DNA sequences in this sample encode the identical CDR3. The chain links TRBV5-4 to TRBJ2-5; D not certain. Germline loops: CDR1 SGHNT, CDR2 YYREEE (reference sequence). The CDR3 is made up of 15 amino acids. The V end was cut by 0 bases, the J end by 1 base, with 10 bases between. The CDR3 nucleotides read TGTGCCAGCAGCTTGGCCCTGGGCAGCCAAGAGACCCAGTACTTC. Translated: CASSLALGSQETQYF.